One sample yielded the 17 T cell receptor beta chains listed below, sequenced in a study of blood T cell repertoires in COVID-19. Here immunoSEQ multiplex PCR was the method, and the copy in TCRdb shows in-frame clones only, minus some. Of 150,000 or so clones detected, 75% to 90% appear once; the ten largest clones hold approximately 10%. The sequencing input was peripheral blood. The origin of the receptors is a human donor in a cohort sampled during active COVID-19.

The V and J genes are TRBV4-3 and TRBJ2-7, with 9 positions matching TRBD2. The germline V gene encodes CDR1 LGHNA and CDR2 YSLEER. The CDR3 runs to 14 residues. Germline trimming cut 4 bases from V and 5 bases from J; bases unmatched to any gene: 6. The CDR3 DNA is TGCGCCAGCAGCCCGCGGGGGGGCTTGGACGAGCAGTACTTC. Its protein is CASSPRGGLDEQYF.

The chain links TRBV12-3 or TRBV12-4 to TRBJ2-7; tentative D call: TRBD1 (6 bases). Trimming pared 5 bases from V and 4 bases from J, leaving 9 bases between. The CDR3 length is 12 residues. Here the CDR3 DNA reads TGTGCCAGCAGTGGGACACATTACGAGCAGTACTTC. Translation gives CASSGTHYEQYF.

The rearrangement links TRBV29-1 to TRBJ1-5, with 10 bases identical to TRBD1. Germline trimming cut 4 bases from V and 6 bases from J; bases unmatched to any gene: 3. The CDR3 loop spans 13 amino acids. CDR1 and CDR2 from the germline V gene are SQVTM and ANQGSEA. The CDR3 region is CSVGGTGVQPQHF. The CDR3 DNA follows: TGCAGCGTTGGCGGGACAGGGGTTCAGCCCCAGCATTTT.

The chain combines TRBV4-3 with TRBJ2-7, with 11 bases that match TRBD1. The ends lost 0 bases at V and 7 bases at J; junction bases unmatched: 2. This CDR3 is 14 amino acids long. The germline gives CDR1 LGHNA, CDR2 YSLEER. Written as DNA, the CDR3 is TGCGCCAGCAGCCAAGAGGACAGGGGGCGAGAGCAGTACTTC. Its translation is CASSQEDRGREQYF.

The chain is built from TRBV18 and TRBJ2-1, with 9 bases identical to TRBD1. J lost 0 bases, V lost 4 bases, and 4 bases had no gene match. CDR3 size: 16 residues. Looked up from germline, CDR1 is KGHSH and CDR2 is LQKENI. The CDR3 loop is CASSRTGVSSYNEQFF. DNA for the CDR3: TGTGCCAGCTCACGGACAGGGGTTAGCTCCTACAATGAGCAGTTCTTC.

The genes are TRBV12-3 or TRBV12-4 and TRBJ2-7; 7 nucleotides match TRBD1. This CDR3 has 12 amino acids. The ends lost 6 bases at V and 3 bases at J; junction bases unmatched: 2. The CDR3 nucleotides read TGTGCCAGCAGACGGGACAGCTACGAGCAGTACTTC. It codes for CASRRDSYEQYF.

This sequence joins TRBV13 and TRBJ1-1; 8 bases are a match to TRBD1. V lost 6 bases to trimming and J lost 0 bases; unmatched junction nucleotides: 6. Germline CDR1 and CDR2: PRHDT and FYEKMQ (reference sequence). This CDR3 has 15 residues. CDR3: CASRSGTGMNTEAFF. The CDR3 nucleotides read TGTGCCAGCAGGTCTGGGACAGGCATGAACACTGAAGCTTTCTTT.

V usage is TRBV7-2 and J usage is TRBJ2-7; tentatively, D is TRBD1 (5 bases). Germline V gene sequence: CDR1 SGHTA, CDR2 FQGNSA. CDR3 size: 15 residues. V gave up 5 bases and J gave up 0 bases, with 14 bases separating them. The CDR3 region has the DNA TGTGCCAGCAGCACAAGACAGTATAGCTCCTACGAGCAGTACTTC. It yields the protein CASSTRQYSSYEQYF.

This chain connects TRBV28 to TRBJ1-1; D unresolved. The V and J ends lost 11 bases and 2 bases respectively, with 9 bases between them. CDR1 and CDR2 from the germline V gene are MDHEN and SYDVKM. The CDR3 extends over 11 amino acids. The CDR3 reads CACYFNTEAFF. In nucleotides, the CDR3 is TGTGCCTGCTATTTTAACACTGAAGCTTTCTTT.

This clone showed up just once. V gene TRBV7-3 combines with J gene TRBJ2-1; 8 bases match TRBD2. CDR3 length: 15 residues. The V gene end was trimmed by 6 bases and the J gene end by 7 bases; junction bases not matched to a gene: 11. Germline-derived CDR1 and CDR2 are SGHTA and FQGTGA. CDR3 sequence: CASSSSGGAGNEQFF. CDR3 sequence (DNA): TGTGCCAGCAGTTCGTCGGGGGGGGCAGGGAATGAGCAGTTCTTC.

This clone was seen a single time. CDR3 sequence (DNA): TGTGCCAGCAGCCATAGCGGTCCAGGCACAGATACGCAGTATTTT. It translates to CASSHSGPGTDTQYF. V gene TRBV3-1 (or the pseudogene TRBV3-2) combines with J gene TRBJ2-3; D is possibly TRBD2 (6 bases). Germline V gene lookup returns CDR1 LGHDT and CDR2 YNNKEL (reference sequence). The V and J ends lost 3 bases and 1 base respectively, with 11 bases between them. The CDR3 totals 15 residues.

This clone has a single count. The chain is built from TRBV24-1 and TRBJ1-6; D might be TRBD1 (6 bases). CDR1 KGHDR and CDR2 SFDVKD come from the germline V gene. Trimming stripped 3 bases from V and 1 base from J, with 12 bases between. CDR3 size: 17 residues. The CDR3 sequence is CATSDTQGMSYNSPLHF. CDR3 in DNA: TGTGCCACCAGTGATACCCAGGGGATGTCCTATAATTCACCCCTCCACTTT.

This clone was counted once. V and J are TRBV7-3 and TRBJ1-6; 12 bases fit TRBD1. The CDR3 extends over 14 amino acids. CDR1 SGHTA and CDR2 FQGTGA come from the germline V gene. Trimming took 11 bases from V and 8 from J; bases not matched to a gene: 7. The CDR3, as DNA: TGTGCCTCCGGGACAGGGGGCGCGGATTCACCCCTCCACTTT. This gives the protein CASGTGGADSPLHF.

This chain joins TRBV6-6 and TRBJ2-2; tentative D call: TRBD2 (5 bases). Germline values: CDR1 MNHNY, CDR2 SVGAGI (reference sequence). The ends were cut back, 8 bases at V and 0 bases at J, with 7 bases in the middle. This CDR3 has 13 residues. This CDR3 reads CASWETNTGELFF. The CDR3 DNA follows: TGTGCCAGCTGGGAGACGAACACCGGGGAGCTGTTTTTT.

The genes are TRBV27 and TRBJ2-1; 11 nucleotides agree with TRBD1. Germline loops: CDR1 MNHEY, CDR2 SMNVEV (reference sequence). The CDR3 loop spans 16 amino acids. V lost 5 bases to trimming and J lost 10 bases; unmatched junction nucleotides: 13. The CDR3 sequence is CASSPRAGQGAREQFF. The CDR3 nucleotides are TGTGCCAGCAGTCCCCGTGCAGGACAGGGGGCTAGGGAGCAGTTCTTC.

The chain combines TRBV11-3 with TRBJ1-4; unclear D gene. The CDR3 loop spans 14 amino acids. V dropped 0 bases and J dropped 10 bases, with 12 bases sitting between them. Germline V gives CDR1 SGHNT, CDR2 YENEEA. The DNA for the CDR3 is TGTGCCAGCAGCTTAGACCTGGCGGAAAGAAAACTGTTTTTT. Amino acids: CASSLDLAERKLFF.

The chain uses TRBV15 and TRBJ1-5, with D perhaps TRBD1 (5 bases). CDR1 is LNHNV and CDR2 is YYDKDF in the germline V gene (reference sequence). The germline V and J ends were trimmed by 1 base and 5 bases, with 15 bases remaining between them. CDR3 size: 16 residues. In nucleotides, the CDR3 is TGTGCCACCAGCAGAGTAGGGGTGGGATTCCATCAGCCCCAGCATTTT. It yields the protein CATSRVGVGFHQPQHF.